The 32 T cell receptor beta chains presented below share a single source sample, sequenced in a study of shared clonotypes between healthy human individuals. Clones were read by immunoSEQ multiplex PCR, and TCRdb kept only the in-frame ones, dropping some. The sample lists about 1.1 million clones; about 80% were seen once. Sequenced sample: memory CD4+ T cells from PBMCs. Noted subset: CD45RA-negative fraction. The receptors derive from a man between 18 and 29 years old in good health. Some clones in this sample may be carry-over from other donors' samples.

The V call is TRBV6-1, the J call TRBJ1-2, with unresolved D. This CDR3 is 13 amino acids long. Germline lookup yields CDR1 MNHNS and CDR2 SASEGT. Trimming removed 7 bases at V and 4 bases at J, with 13 bases between. The CDR3: CASTGRSLYGYTF. CDR3 in DNA: TGTGCCAGCACCGGCCGATCACTCTATGGCTACACCTTC.

The genes are TRBV18 and TRBJ1-1, with D possibly TRBD1 on 6 matching bases. The V end was cut by 3 bases, the J end by 1 base, with 9 bases between. The CDR3 sequence is 14 residues long. Germline V CDR1 and CDR2: KGHSH, LQKENI. CDR3 in amino acids: CASSPGHRNTEAFF. The CDR3 nucleotides are TGTGCCAGCTCACCGGGACACCGGAACACTGAAGCTTTCTTT.

V and J are TRBV11-2 and TRBJ1-1, with unresolved D. Deletions cut 1 base from V and 1 base from J, with 7 bases between. Germline lookup yields CDR1 SGHAT and CDR2 FQNNGV. The CDR3 loop spans 14 amino acids. The CDR3 protein is CASSLGGRNTEAFF. CDR3 DNA: TGTGCCAGCAGCTTAGGAGGGCGGAACACTGAAGCTTTCTTT. The variable domain in full, completed from reference TRBV11-2 and TRBJ1-1, reads EAGVAQSPRYKIIEKRQSVAFWCNPISGHATLYWYQQILGQGPKLLIQFQNNGVVDDSQLPKDRFSAERLKGVDSTLKIQPAKLEDSAVYLCASSLGGRNTEAFFGQGTRLTVV.

The chain employs TRBV9 and TRBJ1-3; unclear D gene. The length of the CDR3 is 14 residues. Trimming stripped 3 bases from V and 2 bases from J, with 9 bases between. Germline V gene data show CDR1 as SGDLS and CDR2 as YYNGEE. CDR3 loop: CASSADQPGNTIYF. The CDR3 region has the DNA TGTGCCAGCAGCGCTGACCAACCTGGAAACACCATATATTTT.

The sample holds one count of this clone. This chain connects TRBV7-3 to TRBJ1-3; D remains unclear. Germline CDR1 SGHTA, CDR2 FQGTGA. Between the trimmed V and J ends, which lost 5 bases and 0 bases, there was a span of 11 bases. The CDR3 contains 15 residues. This CDR3 is CASSPGSSSGNTIYF. Written as DNA, the CDR3 is TGTGCCAGCAGCCCGGGGTCCAGCTCTGGAAACACCATATATTTT. The full variable domain, with the rest looked up from reference TRBV7-3 and TRBJ1-3, is GAGVSQTPSNKVTEKGKYVELRCDPISGHTALYWYRQSLGQGPEFLIYFQGTGAADDSGLPNDRFFAVRPEGSVSTLKIQRTERGDSAVYLCASSPGSSSGNTIYFGEGSWLTVV.

DNA of the CDR3: TGTGCCAGCAGCCGGACACCTAACTATGGCTACACCTTC. Encoded protein: CASSRTPNYGYTF. The V and J genes are TRBV7-3 and TRBJ1-2; D is perhaps TRBD1 (5 bases). Germline V lookup: CDR1 SGHTA, CDR2 FQGTGA. V shed 5 bases and J shed 0 bases, with 7 bases lying between them. This CDR3 has 13 amino acids.

This clone was recorded only once. The chain carries TRBV6-6 and TRBJ2-5; possibly TRBD1 or TRBD2 for D (5 bases each). Trimming pared 5 bases from V and 7 bases from J, leaving 11 bases between. CDR3 length equals 12 residues. From germline, CDR1 is MNHNY and CDR2 SVGAGI (reference sequence). CDR3 amino acids: CASSPPGGTQYF. Here the CDR3 DNA reads TGTGCCAGCAGTCCGCCTGGGGGGACCCAGTACTTC.

This rearrangement joins TRBV28 to TRBJ1-2; D unclear. The CDR3 spans 12 residues. Germline loops: CDR1 MDHEN, CDR2 SYDVKM. With 2 bases removed from V and 5 bases from J, the gap between germline ends came to 6 bases. The CDR3 loop reads CASSLLRYGYTF. Written as DNA, the CDR3 is TGTGCCAGCAGTTTACTCCGATATGGCTACACCTTC.

A remark on this clone: A much larger clonotype is one base distant, so this may be a read error. This CDR3 is also generated by other DNA sequences in the sample. The rearrangement joins TRBV5-6 to TRBJ1-1; tentative D call: TRBD1 (5 bases). The CDR3 contains 13 residues. The ends were cut back, 4 bases at V and 5 bases at J, with 12 bases in the middle. Germline-derived CDR1 and CDR2 are SGHDT and YYEEEE. As DNA, the CDR3 is TGTGCCAGCAGCCTGAAGAGGGGAACTGAAGCTTTCTTT. Translated: CASSLKRGTEAFF.

The chain is built from TRBV9 and TRBJ1-2; a weak D match, TRBD1 (5 bases). The CDR3 runs to 15 residues. From germline, CDR1 is SGDLS and CDR2 YYNGEE. The V end lost 4 bases, the J end lost 3 bases, and 16 bases lay between the germline ends. CDR3 DNA: TGTGCCAGCAGCCCCCGTCGGGGGTACGACTATGGCTACACCTTC. Amino acids: CASSPRRGYDYGYTF.

The chain joins TRBV9 to TRBJ2-2; possible D gene TRBD2, 5 bases. The CDR3 has 13 amino acids. The ends were cut back, 2 bases at V and 4 bases at J, with 6 bases in the middle. Germline-derived CDR1 and CDR2 are SGDLS and YYNGEE. CDR3 nucleotide sequence: TGTGCCAGCAGCGTCACTAGCACCGGGGAGCTGTTTTTT. It translates to CASSVTSTGELFF.

The genes are TRBV28 and TRBJ2-7; maybe TRBD2 (7 bases). Deletions cut 6 bases from V and 1 base from J, with 16 bases between. The CDR3 loop spans 15 amino acids. The germline V gene encodes CDR1 MDHEN and CDR2 SYDVKM. CDR3 DNA: TGTGCCAGCAGAAGCGGGGACACCATATCCTACGAGCAGTACTTC. Translation: CASRSGDTISYEQYF.

The chain is built from TRBV2 and TRBJ2-5, with D hard to call. Trimming removed 4 bases from V and 3 bases from J, with 12 bases in between. Per germline, CDR1 SNHLY and CDR2 FYNNEI. The length of the CDR3 is 14 residues. As DNA, the CDR3 is TGTGCCAGCAGTGGGAACAGAGCCAAAGAGACCCAGTACTTC. The encoded protein is CASSGNRAKETQYF.

In the case of this clone: Other nucleotide sequences in the sample specify the same CDR3. This chain uses TRBV29-1 with TRBJ2-3; possibly TRBD2 for D (5 bases). Germline V gene data show CDR1 as SQVTM and CDR2 as ANQGSEA. Trimming removed 4 bases from V and 1 base from J, with 6 bases in between. The CDR3 sequence is 12 residues long. CDR3 in DNA: TGCAGCGTTGCCGGGGGCACAGATACGCAGTATTTT. Protein product: CSVAGGTDTQYF.

This clone was counted ten times or more. The gene calls are TRBV9 and TRBJ2-1; D might be TRBD2 (6 bases). Germline CDR1 SGDLS, CDR2 YYNGEE. V was shortened by 3 bases and J by 4 bases, with 20 bases between the two germline ends. The CDR3 runs 17 residues. The CDR3 DNA reads TGTGCCAGCAGCGCGCTTAGCCGGGACTTTTATTACAATGAGCAGTTCTTC. Translating gives CASSALSRDFYYNEQFF.

This rearrangement joins TRBV27 to TRBJ2-7, with a weak D call TRBD1 (6 bases). Trimming shortened V by 2 bases and J by 0 bases, and 11 bases separated the two germline ends. This CDR3 region has 15 residues. The germline V gene encodes CDR1 MNHEY and CDR2 SMNVEV (reference sequence). The CDR3 DNA sequence: TGTGCCAGCAGTTTAAAAGGGGGAGTCTCCTACGAGCAGTACTTC. It encodes CASSLKGGVSYEQYF.

The sample holds a few counts of this clone. The chain is built from TRBV2 and TRBJ2-7; 12 positions agree with TRBD2. Unmatched junction bases numbered 3, after V lost 4 bases and J lost 5 bases. CDR1 and CDR2 from the germline V gene are SNHLY and FYNNEI. The length of the CDR3 is 14 residues. This CDR3 is CASSGLAGVNEQYF. CDR3 coding DNA: TGTGCCAGCAGTGGACTAGCGGGAGTAAACGAGCAGTACTTC.

The sample holds a few counts of this clone. The chain couples TRBV5-1 to TRBJ1-2; 7 positions match TRBD1. The CDR3 runs to 14 residues. CDR1 and CDR2 from the germline V gene are SGHRS and YFSETQ. V lost 4 bases and J lost 6; bases outside the gene matches: 9. The CDR3 loop is CASSLQTGEDGYTF. The CDR3 nucleotides read TGCGCCAGCAGCCTACAAACAGGGGAAGATGGCTACACCTTC.

The chain combines TRBV11-2 with TRBJ2-7, with 9 bases identical to TRBD1. With V trimmed by 0 bases and J by 6 bases, 6 bases remained unmatched. The CDR3 extends over 15 amino acids. Germline V gene lookup returns CDR1 SGHAT and CDR2 FQNNGV. The CDR3 loop is CASSLDRGQGTEQYF. CDR3 DNA sequence: TGTGCCAGCAGCTTAGATAGGGGACAGGGCACCGAGCAGTACTTC.

This clone was seen a handful of times. The chain has TRBV7-9 and TRBJ2-1, with D possibly TRBD2 on 6 matching bases. Trimming took 6 bases from V and 3 from J, leaving 15 bases between them. CDR1 and CDR2 from the germline V gene are SEHNR and FQNEAQ (reference sequence). The CDR3 contains 15 residues. CDR3 sequence: CASSLSGPVYNEQFF. CDR3 DNA: TGTGCCAGCAGTCTTAGCGGACCCGTCTACAATGAGCAGTTCTTC.

As concerns this clone: A far larger clone is off by one base, so a read error is likely. J is TRBJ1-3 and V is TRBV5-1; weak D call: TRBD1 (6 bases). The CDR3 totals 14 residues. Trimming removed 3 bases from V and 0 bases from J, with 7 bases in between. Germline values: CDR1 SGHRS, CDR2 YFSETQ. The CDR3 is CASSWDTSGNTIYF. The DNA of the CDR3 is TGCGCCAGCAGCTGGGACACCTCTGGAAACACCATATATTTT.

The V call is TRBV11-2, the J call TRBJ2-7; 7 bases are a match to TRBD2. The trim removed 1 base at V and 3 bases at J, leaving 6 bases unmatched. Germline lookup yields CDR1 SGHAT and CDR2 FQNNGV. CDR3 length equals 15 residues. CDR3 nucleotide sequence: TGTGCCAGCAGCTTAGCAGTGACTAGCAGCTACGAGCAGTACTTC. It is translated as CASSLAVTSSYEQYF.

The rearrangement uses TRBV6-6 and TRBJ2-7; weak D call: TRBD1 (5 bases). Trimming pared 5 bases from V and 1 base from J, leaving 18 bases between. This CDR3 spans 16 amino acids. In germline, CDR1 is MNHNY, CDR2 SVGAGI (reference sequence). The CDR3 reads CASSAVLGVLSYEQYF. The CDR3 bases are TGTGCCAGCAGTGCTGTATTAGGGGTACTATCCTACGAGCAGTACTTC.

The chain joins TRBV7-2 to TRBJ1-6; no firm D call. The V gene lost 1 base and the J gene lost 11 bases, with 15 bases spanning the gap. The CDR3 spans 15 residues. Germline-derived CDR1 and CDR2 are SGHTA and FQGNSA. CDR3 nucleotides: TGTGCCAGCAGCTTAGACCCGGGAAGGGTAGCACCCCTCCACTTT. Translation: CASSLDPGRVAPLHF.

The rearrangement links TRBV6-1 to TRBJ2-1; D is possibly TRBD2 (6 bases). This CDR3 comprises 15 residues. Per germline, CDR1 MNHNS and CDR2 SASEGT. Trimming stripped 6 bases from V and 0 bases from J, with 12 bases between. CDR3 sequence: CASRPSASSYNEQFF. The DNA for the CDR3 is TGTGCCAGCAGACCTAGCGCGAGCTCCTACAATGAGCAGTTCTTC.

V usage is TRBV30 and J usage is TRBJ1-5; D perhaps matches TRBD1 (5 bases). This CDR3 comprises 13 residues. Trimming removed 5 bases from V and 5 bases from J, with 13 bases in between. Germline CDR1 reads GTSNPN; CDR2 reads SVGIG (reference sequence). CDR3 in DNA: TGTGCCTGGGGACAAAACCGTGATCAGCCCCAGCATTTT. Translating it yields CAWGQNRDQPQHF.

This clone was seen a handful of times. The chain uses TRBV9 and TRBJ2-6; D remains ambiguous. The CDR3 loop spans 19 amino acids. The germline V and J ends were trimmed by 0 bases and 0 bases, with 16 bases remaining between them. CDR1 is SGDLS and CDR2 is YYNGEE in the germline V gene. The CDR3 sequence is CASSVVPLRLNSGANVLTF. For the CDR3, the DNA is TGTGCCAGCAGCGTAGTCCCGCTCCGGTTAAACTCTGGGGCCAACGTCCTGACTTTC.

As concerns this clone: This CDR3 is also generated by other DNA sequences in the sample. The chain has TRBV15 and TRBJ2-7, with 9 bases lining up with TRBD1. The V gene end was trimmed by 0 bases and the J gene end by 3 bases; junction bases not matched to a gene: 3. Looked up from germline, CDR1 is LNHNV and CDR2 is YYDKDF (reference sequence). This CDR3 comprises 15 residues. The CDR3: CATSREQGAGYEQYF. As DNA, the CDR3 is TGTGCCACCAGCAGAGAACAGGGGGCTGGCTACGAGCAGTACTTC.

This clone was recorded many times. Other DNA sequences in the same sample also yield this CDR3. CDR3 region: CASTLTSGRANEQFF. CDR3 nucleotide sequence: TGTGCCAGCACCCTGACTAGCGGGAGGGCAAATGAGCAGTTCTTC. The J gene is TRBJ2-1, the V gene TRBV6-1, with TRBD2 matching 14 bases. CDR1 is MNHNS, CDR2 SASEGT, per germline. The CDR3 has 15 residues. J gave up 7 bases and V 7 bases, and 6 bases lay outside the gene matches.

The CDR3 sequence is CASSDPGTGNTIYF. CDR3 in DNA: TGTGCCAGCAGCGACCCAGGGACGGGAAACACCATATATTTT. This chain uses TRBV7-2 with TRBJ1-3; D may be TRBD1 (5 bases). CDR1 is SGHTA and CDR2 is FQGNSA in the germline V gene. The CDR3 runs to 14 residues. V lost 5 bases and J 4 bases, leaving 12 bases between the germline ends.

This clone has a single count. The chain combines TRBV9 with TRBJ2-1, with D perhaps matching TRBD1 or TRBD2 (5 bases each). V was cut by 2 bases and J by 5 bases, with 14 bases left in between. The CDR3 runs to 15 residues. Germline CDR1 reads SGDLS; CDR2 reads YYNGEE. The CDR3 DNA is TGTGCCAGCAGCGTGAGGGTAATGGGGGACAATGAGCAGTTCTTC. It translates to CASSVRVMGDNEQFF.

This clone came up once. V and J are TRBV13 and TRBJ1-2; possibly TRBD1 for D (5 bases). The V gene lost 0 bases and the J gene lost 0 bases, with 11 bases spanning the gap. The CDR3 extends over 16 amino acids. In germline, CDR1 is PRHDT, CDR2 FYEKMQ (reference sequence). CDR3 loop: CASSLGGTVANYGYTF. The DNA of the CDR3 is TGTGCCAGCAGCTTAGGAGGGACCGTCGCTAACTATGGCTACACCTTC.